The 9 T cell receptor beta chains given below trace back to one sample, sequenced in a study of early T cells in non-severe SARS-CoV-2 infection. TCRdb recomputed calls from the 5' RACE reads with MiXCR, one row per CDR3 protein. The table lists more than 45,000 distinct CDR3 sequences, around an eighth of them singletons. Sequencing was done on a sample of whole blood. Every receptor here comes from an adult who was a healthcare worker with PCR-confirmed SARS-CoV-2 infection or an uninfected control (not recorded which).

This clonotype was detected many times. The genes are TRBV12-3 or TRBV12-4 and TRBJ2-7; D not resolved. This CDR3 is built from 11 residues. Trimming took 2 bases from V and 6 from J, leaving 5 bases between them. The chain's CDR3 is CASSLRGEQYF. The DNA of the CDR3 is TGTGCCAGCAGTTTAAGAGGCGAGCAGTACTTC.

The CDR3 DNA follows: TGTGCCAGCAGTTTCCAGGCCTCTGGAAACACCATATATTTT. Translating it yields CASSFQASGNTIYF. The chain employs TRBV28 and TRBJ1-3; no firm D call. The V gene lost 3 bases and the J gene lost 0 bases, with 6 bases spanning the gap. CDR3 length: 14 residues. Germline V gives CDR1 MDHEN, CDR2 SYDVKM.

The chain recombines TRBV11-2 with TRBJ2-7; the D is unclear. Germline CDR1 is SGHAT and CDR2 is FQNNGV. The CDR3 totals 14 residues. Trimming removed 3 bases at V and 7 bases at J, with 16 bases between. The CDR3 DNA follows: TGTGCCAGCAGCTTGGACCCGGGTATGAATGAGCAGTACTTC. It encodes CASSLDPGMNEQYF.

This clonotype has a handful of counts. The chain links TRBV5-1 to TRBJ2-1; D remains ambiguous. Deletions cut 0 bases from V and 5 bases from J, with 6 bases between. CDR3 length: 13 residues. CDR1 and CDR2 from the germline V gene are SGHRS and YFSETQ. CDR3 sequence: CASSLVPDNEQFF. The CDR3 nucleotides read TGCGCCAGCAGCTTGGTTCCCGACAATGAGCAGTTCTTC.

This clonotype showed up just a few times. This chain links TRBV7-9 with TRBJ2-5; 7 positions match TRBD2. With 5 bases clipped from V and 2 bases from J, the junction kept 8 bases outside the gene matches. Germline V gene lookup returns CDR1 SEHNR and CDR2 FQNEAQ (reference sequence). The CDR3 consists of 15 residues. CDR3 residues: CASSPQASGQETQYF. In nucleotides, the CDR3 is TGTGCCAGCAGCCCCCAGGCTAGCGGACAAGAGACCCAGTACTTC.

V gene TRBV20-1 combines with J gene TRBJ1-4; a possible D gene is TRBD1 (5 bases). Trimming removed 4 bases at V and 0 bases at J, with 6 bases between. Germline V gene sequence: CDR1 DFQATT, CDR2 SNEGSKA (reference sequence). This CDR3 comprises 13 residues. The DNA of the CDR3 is TGCAGTGCTAAGACAGCAACTAATGAAAAACTGTTTTTT. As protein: CSAKTATNEKLFF.

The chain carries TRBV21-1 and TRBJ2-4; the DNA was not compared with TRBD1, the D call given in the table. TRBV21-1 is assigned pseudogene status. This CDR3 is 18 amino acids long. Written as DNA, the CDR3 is TGTGCCAGCAGCAAAGCGAAAGACAGGGAGATGGCAAAAAACATTCAGTACTTC. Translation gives CASSKAKDREMAKNIQYF.

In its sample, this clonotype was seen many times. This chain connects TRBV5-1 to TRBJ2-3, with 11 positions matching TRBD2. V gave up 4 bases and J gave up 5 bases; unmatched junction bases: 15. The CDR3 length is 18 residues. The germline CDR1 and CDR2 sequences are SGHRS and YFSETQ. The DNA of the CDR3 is TGCGCCAGCAGCCCCGGGGGGCTAGCGGGAGGAGGAGGAGATACGCAGTATTTT. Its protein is CASSPGGLAGGGGDTQYF. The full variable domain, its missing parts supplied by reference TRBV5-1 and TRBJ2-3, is KAGVTQTPRYLIKTRGQQVTLSCSPISGHRSVSWYQQTPGQGLQFLFEYFSETQRNKGNFPGRFSGRQFSNSRSEMNVSTLELGDSALYLCASSPGGLAGGGGDTQYFGPGTRLTVL.

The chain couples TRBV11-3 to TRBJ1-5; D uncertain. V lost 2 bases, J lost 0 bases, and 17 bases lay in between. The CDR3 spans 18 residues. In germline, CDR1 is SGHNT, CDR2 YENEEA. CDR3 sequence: CASSLPQNRVNSNQPQHF. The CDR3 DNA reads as TGTGCCAGCAGCTTACCCCAAAACAGAGTAAATAGCAATCAGCCCCAGCATTTT.